The clone carrying this TCR beta chain showed up many times. TCR beta CDR3 region amplification was performed from RNA transcripts. The HTBI primer set served for first-round RT-PCR of the TCR CDR3. TCRdb reprocessed the multiplex PCR reads via MiXCR and lists one record per CDR3 protein. The sample shows hundreds of thousands of distinct CDR3 sequences, around 15% of them seen only once. The CDR3 has 12 amino acids. V was cut by 3 bases and J by 11 bases, with 13 bases left in between. Germline CDR1 MDHEN, CDR2 SYDVKM. The data originate from a study of T cells in Graves' hyperthyroidism and ophthalmopathy.

Sequenced: blood. This receptor was obtained from a woman in her thirties or forties with Graves' hyperthyroidism. V is TRBV28 and J is TRBJ1-1; a possible D gene is TRBD1 (5 bases). Here the CDR3 reads CASSFQGLRAFF. In nucleotides, the CDR3 is TGTGCCAGCAGTTTTCAGGGCTTGCGGGCTTTCTTT.